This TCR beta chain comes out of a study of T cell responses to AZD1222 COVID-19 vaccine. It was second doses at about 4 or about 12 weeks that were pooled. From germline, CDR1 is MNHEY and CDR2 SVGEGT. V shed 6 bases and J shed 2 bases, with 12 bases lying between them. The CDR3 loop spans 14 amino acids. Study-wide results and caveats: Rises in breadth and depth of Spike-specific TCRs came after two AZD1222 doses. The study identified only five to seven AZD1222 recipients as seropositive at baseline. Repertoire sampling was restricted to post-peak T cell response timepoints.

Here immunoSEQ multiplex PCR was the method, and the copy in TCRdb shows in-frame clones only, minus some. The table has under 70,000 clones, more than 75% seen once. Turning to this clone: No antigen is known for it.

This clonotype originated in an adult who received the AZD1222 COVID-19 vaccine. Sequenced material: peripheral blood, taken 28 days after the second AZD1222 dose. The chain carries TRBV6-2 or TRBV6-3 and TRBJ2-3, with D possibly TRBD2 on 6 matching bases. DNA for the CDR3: TGTGCCAGCAGCCTATGGGGGGTCACAGATACGCAGTATTTT. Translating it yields CASSLWGVTDTQYF.